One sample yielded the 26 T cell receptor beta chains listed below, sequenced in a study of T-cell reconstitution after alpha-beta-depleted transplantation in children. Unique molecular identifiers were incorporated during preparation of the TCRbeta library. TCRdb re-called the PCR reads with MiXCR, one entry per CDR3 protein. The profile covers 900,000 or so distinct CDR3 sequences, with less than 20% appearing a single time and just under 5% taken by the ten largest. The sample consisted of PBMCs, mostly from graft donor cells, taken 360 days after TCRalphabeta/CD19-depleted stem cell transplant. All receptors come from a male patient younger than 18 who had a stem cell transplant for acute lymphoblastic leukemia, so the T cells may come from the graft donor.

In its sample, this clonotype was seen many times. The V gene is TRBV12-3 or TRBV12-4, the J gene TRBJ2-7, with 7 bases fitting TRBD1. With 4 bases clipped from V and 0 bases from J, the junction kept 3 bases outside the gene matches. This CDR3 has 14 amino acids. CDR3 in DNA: TGTGCCAGCAGTTGGGGACAGACCTCCTACGAGCAGTACTTC. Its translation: CASSWGQTSYEQYF.

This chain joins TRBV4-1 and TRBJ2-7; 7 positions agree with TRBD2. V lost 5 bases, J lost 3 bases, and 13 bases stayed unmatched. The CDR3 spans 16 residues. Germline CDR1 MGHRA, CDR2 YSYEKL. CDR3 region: CASSYASGAGVYEQYF. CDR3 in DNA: TGCGCCAGCAGCTACGCGTCCGGGGCGGGAGTCTACGAGCAGTACTTC.

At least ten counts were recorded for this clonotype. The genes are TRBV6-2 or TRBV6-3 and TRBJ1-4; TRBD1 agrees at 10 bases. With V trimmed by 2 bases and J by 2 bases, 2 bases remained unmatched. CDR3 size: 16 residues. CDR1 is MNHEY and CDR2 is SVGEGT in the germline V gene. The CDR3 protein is CASSYRTGGTNEKLFF. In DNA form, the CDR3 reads TGTGCCAGCAGTTACCGGACAGGGGGGACTAATGAAAAACTGTTTTTT.

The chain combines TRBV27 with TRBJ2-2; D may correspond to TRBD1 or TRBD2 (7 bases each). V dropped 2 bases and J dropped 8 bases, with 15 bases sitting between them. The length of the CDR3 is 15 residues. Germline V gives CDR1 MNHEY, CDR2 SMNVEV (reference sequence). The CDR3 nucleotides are TGTGCCAGCAGTTTAAGGGAGGGGGCAGGTGGGGAGCTGTTTTTT. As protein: CASSLREGAGGELFF.

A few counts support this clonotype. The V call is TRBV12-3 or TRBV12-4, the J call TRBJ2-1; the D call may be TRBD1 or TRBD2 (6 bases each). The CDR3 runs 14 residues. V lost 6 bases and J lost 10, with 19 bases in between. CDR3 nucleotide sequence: TGTGCCAGCAGCTCTCGGGGGCGGGATTGGGAGCAGTTCTTC. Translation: CASSSRGRDWEQFF.

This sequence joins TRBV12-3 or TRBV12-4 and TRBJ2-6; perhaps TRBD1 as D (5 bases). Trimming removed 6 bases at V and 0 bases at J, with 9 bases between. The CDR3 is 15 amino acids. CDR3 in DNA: TGTGCCAGCAGAGGACAAAACTCTGGGGCCAACGTCCTGACTTTC. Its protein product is CASRGQNSGANVLTF.

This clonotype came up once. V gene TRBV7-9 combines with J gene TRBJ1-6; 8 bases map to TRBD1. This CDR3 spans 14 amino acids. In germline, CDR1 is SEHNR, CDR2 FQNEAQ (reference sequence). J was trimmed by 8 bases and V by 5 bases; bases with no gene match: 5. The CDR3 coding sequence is TGTGCCAGCAGCCCCCGACAGGGGTATTCACCCCTCCACTTT. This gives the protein CASSPRQGYSPLHF.

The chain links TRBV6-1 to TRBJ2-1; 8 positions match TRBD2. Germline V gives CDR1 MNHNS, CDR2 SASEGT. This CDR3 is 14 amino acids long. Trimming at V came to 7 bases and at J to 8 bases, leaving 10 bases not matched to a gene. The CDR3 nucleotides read TGTGCCAGCATCAAGAACGGGAGGGCCCATGAGCAGTTCTTC. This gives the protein CASIKNGRAHEQFF.

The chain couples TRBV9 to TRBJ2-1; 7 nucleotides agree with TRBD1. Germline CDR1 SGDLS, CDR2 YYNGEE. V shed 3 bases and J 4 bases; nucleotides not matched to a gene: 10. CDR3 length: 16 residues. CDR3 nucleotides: TGTGCCAGCAGCGCGTACCGGGACAGCGCTTACAATGAGCAGTTCTTC. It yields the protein CASSAYRDSAYNEQFF.

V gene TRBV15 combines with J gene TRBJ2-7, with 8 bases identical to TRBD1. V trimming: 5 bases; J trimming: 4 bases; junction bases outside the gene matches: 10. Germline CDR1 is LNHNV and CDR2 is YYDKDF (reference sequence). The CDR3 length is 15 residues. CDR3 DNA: TGTGCCACCAGCCGCCTGACAGGGGTAATGTACGAGCAGTACTTC. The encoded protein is CATSRLTGVMYEQYF.

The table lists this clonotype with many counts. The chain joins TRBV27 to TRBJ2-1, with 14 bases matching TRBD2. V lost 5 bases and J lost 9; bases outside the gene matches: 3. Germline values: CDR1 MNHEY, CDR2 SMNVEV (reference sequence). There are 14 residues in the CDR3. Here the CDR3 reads CASSRLAGGGEQFF. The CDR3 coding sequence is TGTGCCAGCAGTCGACTAGCGGGAGGGGGTGAGCAGTTCTTC.

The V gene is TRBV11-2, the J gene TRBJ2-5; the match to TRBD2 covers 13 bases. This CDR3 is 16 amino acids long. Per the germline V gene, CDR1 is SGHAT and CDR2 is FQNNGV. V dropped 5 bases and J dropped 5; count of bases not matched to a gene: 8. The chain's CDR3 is CASSPLGTSGVETQYF. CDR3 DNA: TGTGCCAGCAGCCCTTTGGGGACTAGCGGGGTGGAGACCCAGTACTTC.

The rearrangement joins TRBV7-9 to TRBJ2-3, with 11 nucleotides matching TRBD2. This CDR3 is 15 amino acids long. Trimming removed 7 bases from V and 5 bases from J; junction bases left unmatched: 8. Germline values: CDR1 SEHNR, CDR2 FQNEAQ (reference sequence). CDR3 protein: CASTLLAGDVDTQYF. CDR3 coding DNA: TGTGCCAGCACCCTACTAGCGGGAGATGTAGATACGCAGTATTTT.

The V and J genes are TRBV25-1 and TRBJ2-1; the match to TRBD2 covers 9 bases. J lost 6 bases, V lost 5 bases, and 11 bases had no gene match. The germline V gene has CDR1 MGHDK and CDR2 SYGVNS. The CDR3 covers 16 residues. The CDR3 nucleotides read TGTGCCAGCAGTTTTTTAGCGGGAGCGCCCCTCAATGAGCAGTTCTTC. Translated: CASSFLAGAPLNEQFF.

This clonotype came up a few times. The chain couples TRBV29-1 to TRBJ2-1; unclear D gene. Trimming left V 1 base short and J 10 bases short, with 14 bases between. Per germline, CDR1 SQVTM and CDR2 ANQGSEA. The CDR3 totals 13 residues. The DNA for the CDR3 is TGCAGCGTTGAAGGCCTTTTAGTCGGGGAGCAGTTCTTC. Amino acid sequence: CSVEGLLVGEQFF.

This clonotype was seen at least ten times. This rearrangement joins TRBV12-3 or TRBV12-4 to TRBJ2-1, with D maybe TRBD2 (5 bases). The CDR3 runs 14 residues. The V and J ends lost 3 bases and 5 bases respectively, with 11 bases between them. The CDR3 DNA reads TGTGCCAGCAGTTTTAGGAGTAGCGACAATGAGCAGTTCTTC. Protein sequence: CASSFRSSDNEQFF.

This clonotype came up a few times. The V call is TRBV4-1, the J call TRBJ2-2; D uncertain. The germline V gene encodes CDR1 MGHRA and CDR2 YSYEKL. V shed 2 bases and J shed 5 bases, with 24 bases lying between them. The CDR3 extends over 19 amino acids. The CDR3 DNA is TGCGCCAGCAGCCAATCCCCTAGAATTCTGGCATCCGGTACCGGGGAGCTGTTTTTT. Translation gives CASSQSPRILASGTGELFF.

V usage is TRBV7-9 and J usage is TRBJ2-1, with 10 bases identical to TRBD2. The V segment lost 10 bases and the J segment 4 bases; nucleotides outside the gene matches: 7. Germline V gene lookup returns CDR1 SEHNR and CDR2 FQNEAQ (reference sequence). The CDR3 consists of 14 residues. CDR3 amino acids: CAIPGLAMYNEQFF. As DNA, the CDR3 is TGTGCCATCCCGGGACTAGCGATGTACAATGAGCAGTTCTTC.

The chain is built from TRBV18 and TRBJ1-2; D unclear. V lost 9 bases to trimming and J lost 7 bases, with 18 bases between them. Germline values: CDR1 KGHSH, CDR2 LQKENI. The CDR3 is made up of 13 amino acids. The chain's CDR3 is CASTSTARGGYTF. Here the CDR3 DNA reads TGTGCCAGTACTTCTACGGCGCGGGGTGGCTACACCTTC.

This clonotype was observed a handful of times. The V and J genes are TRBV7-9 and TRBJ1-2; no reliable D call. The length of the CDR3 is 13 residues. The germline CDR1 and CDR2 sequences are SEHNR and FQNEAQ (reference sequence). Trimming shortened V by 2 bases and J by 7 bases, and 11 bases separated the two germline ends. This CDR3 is CASSLLPSFGYTF. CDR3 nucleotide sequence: TGTGCCAGCAGCTTATTGCCTTCTTTTGGCTACACCTTC.

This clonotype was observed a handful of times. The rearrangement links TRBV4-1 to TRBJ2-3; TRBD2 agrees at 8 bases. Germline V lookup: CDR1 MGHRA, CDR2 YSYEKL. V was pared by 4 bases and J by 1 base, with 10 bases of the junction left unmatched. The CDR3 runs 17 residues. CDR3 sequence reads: CASSPLVSGTRTDTQYF. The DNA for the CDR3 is TGCGCCAGCAGCCCTCTCGTTAGCGGGACCCGCACAGATACGCAGTATTTT.

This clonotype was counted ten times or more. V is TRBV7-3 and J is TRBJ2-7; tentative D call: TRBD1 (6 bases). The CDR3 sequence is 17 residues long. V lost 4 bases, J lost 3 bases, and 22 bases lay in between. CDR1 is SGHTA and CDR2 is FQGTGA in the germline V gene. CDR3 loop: CASSSSSRGSYNYEQYF. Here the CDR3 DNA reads TGTGCCAGCAGCTCATCCTCCAGGGGTTCGTATAACTACGAGCAGTACTTC. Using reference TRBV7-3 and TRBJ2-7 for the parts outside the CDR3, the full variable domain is GAGVSQTPSNKVTEKGKYVELRCDPISGHTALYWYRQSLGQGPEFLIYFQGTGAADDSGLPNDRFFAVRPEGSVSTLKIQRTERGDSAVYLCASSSSSRGSYNYEQYFGPGTRLTVT.

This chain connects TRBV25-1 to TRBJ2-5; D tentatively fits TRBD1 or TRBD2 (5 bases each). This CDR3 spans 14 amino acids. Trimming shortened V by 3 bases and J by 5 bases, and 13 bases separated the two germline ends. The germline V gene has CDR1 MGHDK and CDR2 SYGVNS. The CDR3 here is CASSDVGERETQYF. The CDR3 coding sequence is TGTGCCAGCAGTGATGTGGGGGAGCGGGAGACCCAGTACTTC.

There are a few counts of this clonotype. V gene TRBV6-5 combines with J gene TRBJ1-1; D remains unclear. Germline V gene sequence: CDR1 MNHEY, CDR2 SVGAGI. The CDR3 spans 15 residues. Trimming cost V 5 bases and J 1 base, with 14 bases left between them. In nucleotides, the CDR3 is TGTGCCAGCAGTAATCTCGCGGTCGGGAACACTGAAGCTTTCTTT. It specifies CASSNLAVGNTEAFF.

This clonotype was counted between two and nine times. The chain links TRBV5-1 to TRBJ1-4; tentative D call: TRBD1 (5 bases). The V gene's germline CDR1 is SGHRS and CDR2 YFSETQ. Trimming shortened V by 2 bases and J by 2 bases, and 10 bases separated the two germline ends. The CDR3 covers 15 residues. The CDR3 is CASSLQDFTNEKLFF. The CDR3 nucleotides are TGCGCCAGCAGCTTACAGGATTTCACTAATGAAAAACTGTTTTTT.

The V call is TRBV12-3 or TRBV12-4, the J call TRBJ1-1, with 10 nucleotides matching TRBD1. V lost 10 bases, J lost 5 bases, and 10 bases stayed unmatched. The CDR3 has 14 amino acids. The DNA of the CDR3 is TGTGCCATCACTCGACAGGGGGCGCATACTGAAGCTTTCTTT. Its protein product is CAITRQGAHTEAFF.